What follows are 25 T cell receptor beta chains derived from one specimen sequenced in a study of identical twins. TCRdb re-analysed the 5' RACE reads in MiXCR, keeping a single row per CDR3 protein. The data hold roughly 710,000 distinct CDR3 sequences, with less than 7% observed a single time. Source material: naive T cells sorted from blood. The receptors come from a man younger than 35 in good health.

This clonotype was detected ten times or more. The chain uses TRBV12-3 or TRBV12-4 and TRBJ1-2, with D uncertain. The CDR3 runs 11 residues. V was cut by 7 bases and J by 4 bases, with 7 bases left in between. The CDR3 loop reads CASMDFYGYTF. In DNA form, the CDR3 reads TGTGCCAGCATGGACTTCTATGGCTACACCTTC.

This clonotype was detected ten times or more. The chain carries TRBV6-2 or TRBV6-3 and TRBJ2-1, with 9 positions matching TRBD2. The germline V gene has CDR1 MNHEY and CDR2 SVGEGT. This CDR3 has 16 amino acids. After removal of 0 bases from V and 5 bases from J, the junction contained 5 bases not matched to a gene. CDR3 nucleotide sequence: TGTGCCAGCAGTTACTCGTCGCTAGCGGGGCACAATGAGCAGTTCTTC. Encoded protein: CASSYSSLAGHNEQFF.

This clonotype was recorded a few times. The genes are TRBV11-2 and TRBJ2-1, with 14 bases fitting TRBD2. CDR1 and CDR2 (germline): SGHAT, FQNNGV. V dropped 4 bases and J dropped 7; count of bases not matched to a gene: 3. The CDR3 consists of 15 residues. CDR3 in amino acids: CASSYRLAGGNEQFF. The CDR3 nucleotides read TGTGCCAGCAGCTATAGACTAGCGGGAGGGAATGAGCAGTTCTTC.

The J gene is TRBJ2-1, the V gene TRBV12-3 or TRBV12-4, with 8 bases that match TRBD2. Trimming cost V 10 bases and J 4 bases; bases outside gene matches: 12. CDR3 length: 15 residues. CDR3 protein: CAKSHGTSSYNEQFF. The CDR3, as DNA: TGTGCCAAAAGTCACGGGACTAGTTCTTACAATGAGCAGTTCTTC.

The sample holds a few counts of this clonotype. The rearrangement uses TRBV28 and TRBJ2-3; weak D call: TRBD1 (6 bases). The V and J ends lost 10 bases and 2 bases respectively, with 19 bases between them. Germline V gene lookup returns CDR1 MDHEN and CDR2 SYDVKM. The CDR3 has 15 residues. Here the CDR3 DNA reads TGTGCCATCTCGAACAGGGAAATCTCCACAGATACGCAGTATTTT. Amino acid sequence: CAISNREISTDTQYF.

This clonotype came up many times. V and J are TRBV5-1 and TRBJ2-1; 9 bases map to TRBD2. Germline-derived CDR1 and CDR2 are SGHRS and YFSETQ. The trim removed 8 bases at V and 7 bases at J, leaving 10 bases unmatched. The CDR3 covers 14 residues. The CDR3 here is CASRARGRENEQFF. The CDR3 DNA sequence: TGCGCCAGTCGAGCGCGCGGGAGGGAGAATGAGCAGTTCTTC. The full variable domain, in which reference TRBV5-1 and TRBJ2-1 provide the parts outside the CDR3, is KAGVTQTPRYLIKTRGQQVTLSCSPISGHRSVSWYQQTPGQGLQFLFEYFSETQRNKGNFPGRFSGRQFSNSRSEMNVSTLELGDSALYLCASRARGRENEQFFGPGTRLTVL.

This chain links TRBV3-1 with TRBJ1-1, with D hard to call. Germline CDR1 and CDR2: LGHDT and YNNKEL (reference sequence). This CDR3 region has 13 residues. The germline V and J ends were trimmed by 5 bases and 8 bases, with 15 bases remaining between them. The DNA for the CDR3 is TGTGCCAGCAGCGCAAGCGTTGGGGTGGAAGCTTTCTTT. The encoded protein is CASSASVGVEAFF.

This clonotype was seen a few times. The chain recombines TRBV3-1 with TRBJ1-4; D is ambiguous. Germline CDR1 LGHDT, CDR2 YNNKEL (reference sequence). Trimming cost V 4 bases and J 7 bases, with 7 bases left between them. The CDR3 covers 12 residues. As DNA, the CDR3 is TGTGCCAGCAGCCTCCCAACTGAAAAACTGTTTTTT. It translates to CASSLPTEKLFF.

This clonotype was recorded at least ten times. The CDR3 DNA reads as TGTGCCAGCCTCGGCGGGGCCACTGAAGCTTTCTTT. Amino acids: CASLGGATEAFF. The chain has TRBV6-1 and TRBJ1-1; D is possibly TRBD1 (5 bases). CDR1 is MNHNS and CDR2 is SASEGT in the germline V gene. V was clipped by 8 bases and J by 4 bases, with 11 bases between them. The CDR3 is 12 residues long.

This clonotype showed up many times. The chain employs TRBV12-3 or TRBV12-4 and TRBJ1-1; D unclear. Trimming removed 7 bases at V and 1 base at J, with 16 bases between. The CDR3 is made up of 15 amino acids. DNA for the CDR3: TGTGCCAGCACTCCGCGGGGTTCCGGGAACACTGAAGCTTTCTTT. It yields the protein CASTPRGSGNTEAFF.

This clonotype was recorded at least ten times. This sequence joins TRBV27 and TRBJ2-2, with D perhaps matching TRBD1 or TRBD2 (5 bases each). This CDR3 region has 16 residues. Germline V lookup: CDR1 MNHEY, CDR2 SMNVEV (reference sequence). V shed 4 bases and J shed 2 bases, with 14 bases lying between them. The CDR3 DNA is TGTGCCAGCAGTTATAACTTCGGGGCTAACACCGGGGAGCTGTTTTTT. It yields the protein CASSYNFGANTGELFF.

DNA for the CDR3: TGTGCCAGCAGTGAATGGGTCGGGGCCGGGGCCAACGTCCTGACTTTC. It is translated as CASSEWVGAGANVLTF. The genes are TRBV25-1 and TRBJ2-6, with D possibly being TRBD1 or TRBD2 (5 bases each). This CDR3 contains 16 residues. Germline V gene lookup returns CDR1 MGHDK and CDR2 SYGVNS. The V end lost 1 base, the J end lost 4 bases, and 11 bases lay between the germline ends.

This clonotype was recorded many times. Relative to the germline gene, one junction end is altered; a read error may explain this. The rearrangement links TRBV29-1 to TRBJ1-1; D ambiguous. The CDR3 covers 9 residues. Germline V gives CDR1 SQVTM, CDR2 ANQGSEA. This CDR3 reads CSLTMGYSF. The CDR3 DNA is TGCAGCCTGACAATGGGATACTCATTT.

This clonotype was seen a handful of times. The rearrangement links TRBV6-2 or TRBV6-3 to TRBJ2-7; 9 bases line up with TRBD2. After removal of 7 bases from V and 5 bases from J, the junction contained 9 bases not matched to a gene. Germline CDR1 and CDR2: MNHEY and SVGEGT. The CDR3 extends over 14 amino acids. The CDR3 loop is CASKSGRSVHEQYV. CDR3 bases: TGTGCCAGCAAAAGCGGGAGGAGCGTCCACGAGCAGTACGTC.

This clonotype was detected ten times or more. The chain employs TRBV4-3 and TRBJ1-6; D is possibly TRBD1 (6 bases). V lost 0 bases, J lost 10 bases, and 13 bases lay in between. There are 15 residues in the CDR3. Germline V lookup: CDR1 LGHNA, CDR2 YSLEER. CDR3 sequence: CASSQDRGAGSPLHF. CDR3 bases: TGCGCCAGCAGCCAAGATCGGGGGGCCGGGTCACCCCTCCACTTT.

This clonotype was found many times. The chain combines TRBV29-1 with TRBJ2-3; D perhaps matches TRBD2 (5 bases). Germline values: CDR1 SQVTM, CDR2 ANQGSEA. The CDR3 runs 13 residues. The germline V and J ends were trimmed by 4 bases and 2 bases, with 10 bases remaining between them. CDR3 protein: CSVAGKLTDTQYF. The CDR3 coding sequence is TGCAGCGTTGCGGGAAAACTCACAGATACGCAGTATTTT.

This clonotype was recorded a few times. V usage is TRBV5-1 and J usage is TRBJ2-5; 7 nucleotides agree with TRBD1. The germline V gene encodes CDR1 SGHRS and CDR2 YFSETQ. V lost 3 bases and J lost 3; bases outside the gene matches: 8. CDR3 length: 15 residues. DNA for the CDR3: TGCGCCAGCAGCTCCGGGACAGTTATTAAAGAGACCCAGTACTTC. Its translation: CASSSGTVIKETQYF.

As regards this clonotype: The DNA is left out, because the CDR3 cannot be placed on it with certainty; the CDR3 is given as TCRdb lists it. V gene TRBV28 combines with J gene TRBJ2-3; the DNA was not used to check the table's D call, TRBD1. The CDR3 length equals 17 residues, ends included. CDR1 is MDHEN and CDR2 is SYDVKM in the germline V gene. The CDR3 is CASSLGTGQGMPDTQYF.

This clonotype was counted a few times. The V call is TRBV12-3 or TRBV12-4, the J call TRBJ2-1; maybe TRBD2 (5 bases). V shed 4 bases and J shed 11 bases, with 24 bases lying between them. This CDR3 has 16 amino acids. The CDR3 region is CASSSIGLGENGKQFF. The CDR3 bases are TGTGCCAGCAGTTCAATCGGGCTCGGGGAAAACGGAAAGCAGTTCTTC.

The CDR3, as DNA: TGTGCCAGCAGTTACGCGGGAGGGCCTCGGGAGCAGTACTTC. Amino acid sequence: CASSYAGGPREQYF. The chain links TRBV6-5 to TRBJ2-7; 9 bases match TRBD2. Trimming cost V 2 bases and J 7 bases; bases outside gene matches: 6. The CDR3 is made up of 14 amino acids. Germline CDR1 is MNHEY and CDR2 is SVGAGI.

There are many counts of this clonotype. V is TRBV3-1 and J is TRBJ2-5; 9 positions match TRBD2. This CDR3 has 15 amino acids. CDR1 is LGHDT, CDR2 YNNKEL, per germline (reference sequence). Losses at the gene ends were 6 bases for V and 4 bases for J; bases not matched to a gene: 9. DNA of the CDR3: TGTGCCAGCAGGCCGGGACTAGCTTCGGGAGAGACCCAGTACTTC. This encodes CASRPGLASGETQYF.

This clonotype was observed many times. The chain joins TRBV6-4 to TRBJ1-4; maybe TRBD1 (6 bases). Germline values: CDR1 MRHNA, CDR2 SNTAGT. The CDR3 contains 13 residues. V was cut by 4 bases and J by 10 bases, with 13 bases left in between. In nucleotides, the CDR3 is TGTGCCAGCAGTGTACTCGAGGGGGGAAAACTGTTTTTT. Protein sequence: CASSVLEGGKLFF.

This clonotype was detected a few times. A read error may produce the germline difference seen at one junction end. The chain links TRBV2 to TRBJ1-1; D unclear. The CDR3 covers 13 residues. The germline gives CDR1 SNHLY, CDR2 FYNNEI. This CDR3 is CASTEGLNTEAFF. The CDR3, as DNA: TGTGCCAGCACTGAAGGATTGAACACTGAAGCTTTCTTT.

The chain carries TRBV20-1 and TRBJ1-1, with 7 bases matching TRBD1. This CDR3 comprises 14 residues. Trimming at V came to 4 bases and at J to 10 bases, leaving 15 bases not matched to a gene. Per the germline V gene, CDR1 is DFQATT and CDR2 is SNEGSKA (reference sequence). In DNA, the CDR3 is TGCAGTGCTATCCGGGATGTAGGGGGCACTAGAGCTTTCTTT. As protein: CSAIRDVGGTRAFF.

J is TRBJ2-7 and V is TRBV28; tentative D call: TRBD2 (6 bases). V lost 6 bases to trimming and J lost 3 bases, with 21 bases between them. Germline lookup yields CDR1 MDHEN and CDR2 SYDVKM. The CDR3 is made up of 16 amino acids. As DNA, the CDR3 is TGTGCCAGCAGGCCAGAGACTAGGGGTAGAGTCTACGAGCAGTACTTC. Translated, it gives CASRPETRGRVYEQYF.